Listed below are T cell receptor beta chains from one sample, sequenced in a study of shared clonotypes between healthy human individuals. Only in-frame clones appear in the TCRdb table, and some are missing; sequencing was by immunoSEQ multiplex PCR. There are some 1,900,000 clones in the sample; less than 95% occur only once, and roughly 1% lies in the top ten. Sequenced sample: naive CD8+ T cells sorted from blood. These receptors were collected from a young man in good health. Both conserved end residues are trimmed from each CDR3.

J gene: TRBJ1-6; V gene: TRBV11-1; CDR3 length: 14; CDR3 protein: ASSFSAAGSNSPLH
J gene: TRBJ1-1; V gene: TRBV6-6; CDR3 length: 11; CDR3 protein: ASSSHRVTEAF
J gene: TRBJ2-1; V gene: TRBV30; CDR3 length: 12; CDR3 protein: ACTLRGGPNEQF
J gene: TRBJ1-3; V gene: TRBV4-1; CDR3 length: 13; CDR3 protein: ASSQGLLSGNTIY
J gene: TRBJ1-1; V gene: TRBV9; CDR3 length: 12; CDR3 protein: ASSVESGGTEAF
J gene: TRBJ2-1; V gene: TRBV9; CDR3 length: 12; CDR3 protein: ASSVGSSYNEQF
J gene: TRBJ2-2; V gene: TRBV27; CDR3 length: 15; CDR3 protein: ASSLTRWTAYTGELF
J gene: TRBJ1-5; V gene: TRBV19; CDR3 length: 11; CDR3 protein: ASSIGYNQPQH
J gene: TRBJ1-4; V gene: TRBV19; CDR3 length: 12; CDR3 protein: ASSIDRGNEKLF
J gene: TRBJ1-6; V gene: TRBV14; CDR3 length: 14; CDR3 protein: ASSQDLSVDNSPLH
J gene: TRBJ2-1; V gene: TRBV28; CDR3 length: 10; CDR3 protein: ASGYQGNEQF
J gene: TRBJ2-1; V gene: TRBV15; CDR3 length: 13; CDR3 protein: ATSRDRGLGNEQF
J gene: TRBJ2-7; V gene: TRBV14; CDR3 length: 9; CDR3 protein: ASSLGYEQY
J gene: TRBJ1-1; V gene: TRBV5-1; CDR3 length: 12; CDR3 protein: ASSLGRGSTEAF
J gene: TRBJ2-5; V gene: TRBV13; CDR3 length: 15; CDR3 protein: ASSGKTSGRREETQY
J gene: TRBJ2-5; V gene: TRBV5-1; CDR3 length: 12; CDR3 protein: ASSEGTGVETQY
J gene: TRBJ2-2; V gene: TRBV30; CDR3 length: 11; CDR3 protein: AWRAGFLGELF
J gene: TRBJ2-2; V gene: TRBV4-3; CDR3 length: 16; CDR3 protein: ASSQSLAGLGDTGELF
J gene: TRBJ2-2; V gene: TRBV6-5; CDR3 length: 13; CDR3 protein: ASSYGAENTGELF
J gene: TRBJ2-7; V gene: TRBV4-3; CDR3 length: 11; CDR3 protein: ASSQGQTYEQY
J gene: TRBJ2-7; V gene: TRBV7-6; CDR3 length: 12; CDR3 protein: ASSSGTGNHEQY
J gene: TRBJ1-1; V gene: TRBV10-3; CDR3 length: 14; CDR3 protein: AISESLGTANTEAF
J gene: TRBJ1-5; V gene: TRBV2; CDR3 length: 12; CDR3 protein: ASSEKGYNQPQH
J gene: TRBJ2-7; V gene: TRBV28; CDR3 length: 11; CDR3 protein: ASSLSLQNEQY
J gene: TRBJ2-1; V gene: TRBV7-9; CDR3 length: 13; CDR3 protein: ASSPRDRSYNEQF
J gene: TRBJ2-7; V gene: TRBV4-3; CDR3 length: 13; CDR3 protein: ASSQEGTGPYEQY
J gene: TRBJ2-1; V gene: TRBV6-5; CDR3 length: 13; CDR3 protein: ASTSFSDSYNEQF
J gene: TRBJ2-7; V gene: TRBV5-5; CDR3 length: 13; CDR3 protein: ASSLERGNRYEQY
J gene: TRBJ2-7; V gene: TRBV7-9; CDR3 length: 12; CDR3 protein: ASSSTGATYEQY
J gene: TRBJ2-1; V gene: TRBV10-2; CDR3 length: 13; CDR3 protein: ASSGDSGSMNEQF
J gene: TRBJ2-1; V gene: TRBV4-3; CDR3 length: 12; CDR3 protein: ASSPLQGYNEQF
J gene: TRBJ2-7; V gene: TRBV4-2; CDR3 length: 11; CDR3 protein: ASSPRSTYEQY
J gene: TRBJ1-3; V gene: TRBV4-1; CDR3 length: 15; CDR3 protein: ASSQDQEGLSGNTIY
J gene: TRBJ1-3; V gene: TRBV27; CDR3 length: 14; CDR3 protein: ASSPSSGEVGNTIY
J gene: TRBJ2-5; V gene: TRBV7-8; CDR3 length: 14; CDR3 protein: ASSLLDGGGEETQY
J gene: TRBJ2-7; V gene: TRBV7-8; CDR3 length: 12; CDR3 protein: ASTAESVSYEQY
J gene: TRBJ2-3; V gene: TRBV4-3; CDR3 length: 14; CDR3 protein: ASSQGLAGSTDTQY
J gene: TRBJ2-2; V gene: TRBV10-2; CDR3 length: 13; CDR3 protein: ATEGIAGATGELF
J gene: TRBJ1-1; V gene: TRBV27; CDR3 length: 12; CDR3 protein: ASSLLTGHTEAF
J gene: TRBJ2-7; V gene: TRBV28; CDR3 length: 11; CDR3 protein: ASSWTALNEQY
J gene: TRBJ2-7; V gene: TRBV6-6; CDR3 length: 11; CDR3 protein: ASSYRRAYEQY
J gene: TRBJ2-7; V gene: TRBV6-5; CDR3 length: 13; CDR3 protein: ASSYGLAEAYEQY
J gene: TRBJ2-1; V gene: TRBV11-2; CDR3 length: 13; CDR3 protein: ASSLEGAGYNEQF
J gene: TRBJ2-4; V gene: TRBV13; CDR3 length: 13; CDR3 protein: ASSSGGVPKNIQY
J gene: TRBJ1-4; V gene: TRBV25-1; CDR3 length: 14; CDR3 protein: ASSEYTQGLNEKLF
J gene: TRBJ1-5; V gene: TRBV28; CDR3 length: 13; CDR3 protein: ASSLTSPSNQPQH
J gene: TRBJ1-1; V gene: TRBV9; CDR3 length: 12; CDR3 protein: ASSLGTVNTEAF
J gene: TRBJ2-7; V gene: TRBV11-2; CDR3 length: 12; CDR3 protein: ASSLEGGAYEQY
J gene: TRBJ2-2; V gene: TRBV7-2; CDR3 length: 13; CDR3 protein: ASSPTQYYTGELF